This T cell receptor (beta chain) is drawn from a study of T cell responses to AZD1222 COVID-19 vaccine. V was trimmed by 8 bases and J by 6 bases, leaving 13 bases between them. There are 12 residues in the CDR3. About this clone: The antigen remains undetermined.

Study outcomes and limitations: Baseline serostatus was positive in only a handful of AZD1222 recipients.

Generated by immunoSEQ multiplex PCR, the TCRdb table keeps only in-frame clones and is missing some. Found here are fewer than 75,000 clones, about 85% of them singletons; the top ten hold roughly 19%. The starting material was peripheral blood, obtained on day 0 of AZD1222 vaccination. The clonotype originates from an adult in good health. The V gene is TRBV12-3 or TRBV12-4, the J gene TRBJ1-1, with D possibly TRBD1 on 5 matching bases. The CDR3, as DNA: TGTGCCAGCGGACCGTTGGGGGCTGAAGCTTTCTTT. Its protein product is CASGPLGAEAFF.